The T cell receptor beta chain under discussion was sequenced for a study of shared clonotypes between healthy human individuals. Study-wide results and caveats: Represented diversity (both genetic and exposure-history) was limited by the small number of donors. All-four-donor shared clonotypes had higher generation probabilities than non-shared clonotypes did.

CD45RO-negative CD8 cells positively selected for CCR7 made up the naive population, which excluded terminally differentiated effector memory CD45RA+ cells. There were no recent acute infections or vaccinations among the donors, who were healthy HIV-negative adults. The CDR3 has 16 residues. Germline V gives CDR1 MNHEY, CDR2 SVGAGI. V shed 1 base and J 5 bases; nucleotides not matched to a gene: 9. With regard to this clone: No antigen is known for it.

Sequencing was performed with immunoSEQ multiplex PCR; in TCRdb, only in-frame clones are kept and a portion is missing. The table includes around 600,000 clones, roughly 95% detected once. The specimen was naive CD8+ T cells sorted from blood. The sequence derives from a woman aged 25 to 39 in good health. The chain is built from TRBV6-5 and TRBJ1-2; 8 positions match TRBD1. As DNA, the CDR3 is TGTGCCAGCAGTTACTACCCGGGACAGGAACGTTATGGCTACACCTTC. Amino acid sequence: CASSYYPGQERYGYTF.